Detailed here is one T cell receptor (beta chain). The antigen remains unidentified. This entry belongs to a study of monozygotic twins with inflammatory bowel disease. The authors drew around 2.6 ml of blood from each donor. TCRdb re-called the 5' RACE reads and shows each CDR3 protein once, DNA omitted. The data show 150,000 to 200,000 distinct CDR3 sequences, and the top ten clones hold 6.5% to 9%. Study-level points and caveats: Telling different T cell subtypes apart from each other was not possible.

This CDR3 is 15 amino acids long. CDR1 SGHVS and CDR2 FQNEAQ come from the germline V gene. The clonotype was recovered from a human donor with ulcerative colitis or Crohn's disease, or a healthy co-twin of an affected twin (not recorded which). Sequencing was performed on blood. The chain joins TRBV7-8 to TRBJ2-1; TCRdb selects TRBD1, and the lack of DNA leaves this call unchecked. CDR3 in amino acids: CASSSARGRGGEQFF.